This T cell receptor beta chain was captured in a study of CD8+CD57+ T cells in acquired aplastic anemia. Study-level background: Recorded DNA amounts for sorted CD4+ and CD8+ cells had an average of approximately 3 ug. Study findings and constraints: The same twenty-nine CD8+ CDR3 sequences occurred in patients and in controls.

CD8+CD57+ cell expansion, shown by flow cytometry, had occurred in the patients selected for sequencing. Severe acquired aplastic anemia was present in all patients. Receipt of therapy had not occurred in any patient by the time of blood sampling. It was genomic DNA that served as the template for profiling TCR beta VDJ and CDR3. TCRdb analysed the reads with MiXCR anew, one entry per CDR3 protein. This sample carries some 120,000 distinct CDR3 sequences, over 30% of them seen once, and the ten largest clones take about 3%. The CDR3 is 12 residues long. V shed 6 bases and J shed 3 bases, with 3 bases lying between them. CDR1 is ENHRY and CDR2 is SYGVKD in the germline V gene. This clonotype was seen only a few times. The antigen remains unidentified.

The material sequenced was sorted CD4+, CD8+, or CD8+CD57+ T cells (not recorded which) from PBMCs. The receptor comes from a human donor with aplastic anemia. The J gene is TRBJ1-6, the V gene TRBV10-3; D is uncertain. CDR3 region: CAIRGYNSPLHF. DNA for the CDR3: TGTGCCATCAGGGGCTATAATTCACCCCTCCACTTT.